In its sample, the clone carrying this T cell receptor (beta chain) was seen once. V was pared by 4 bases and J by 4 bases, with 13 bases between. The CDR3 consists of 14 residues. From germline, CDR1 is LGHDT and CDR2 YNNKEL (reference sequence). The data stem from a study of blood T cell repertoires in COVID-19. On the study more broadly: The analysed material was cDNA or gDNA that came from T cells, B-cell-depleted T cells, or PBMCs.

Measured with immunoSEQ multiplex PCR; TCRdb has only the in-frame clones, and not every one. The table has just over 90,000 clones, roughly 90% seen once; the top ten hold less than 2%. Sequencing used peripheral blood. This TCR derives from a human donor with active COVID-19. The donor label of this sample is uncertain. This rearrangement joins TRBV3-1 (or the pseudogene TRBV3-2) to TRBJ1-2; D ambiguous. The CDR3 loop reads CASSPVGVSYGYTF. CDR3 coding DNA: TGTGCCAGCAGCCCGGTAGGAGTCTCCTATGGCTACACCTTC.